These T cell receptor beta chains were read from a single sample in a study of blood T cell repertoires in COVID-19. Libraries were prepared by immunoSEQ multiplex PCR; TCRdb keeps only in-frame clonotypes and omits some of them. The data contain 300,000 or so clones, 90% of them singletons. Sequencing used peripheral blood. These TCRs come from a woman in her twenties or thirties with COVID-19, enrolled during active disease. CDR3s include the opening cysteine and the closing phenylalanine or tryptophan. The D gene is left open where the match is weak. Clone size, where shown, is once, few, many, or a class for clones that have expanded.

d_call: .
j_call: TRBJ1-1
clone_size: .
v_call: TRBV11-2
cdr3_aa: CASSLDIFGTEAFF
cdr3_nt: TGTGCCAGCAGCTTAGACATTTTCGGCACTGAAGCTTTCTTT

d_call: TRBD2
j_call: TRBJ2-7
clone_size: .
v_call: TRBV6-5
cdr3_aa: CASRLAGVSSGEQYF
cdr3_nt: TGTGCCAGCAGGCTAGCGGGAGTCAGTTCCGGCGAGCAGTACTTC

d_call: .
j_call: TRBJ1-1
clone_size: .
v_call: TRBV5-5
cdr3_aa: CASSLSGHTEAFF
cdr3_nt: TGTGCCAGCAGCTTGTCCGGTCACACTGAAGCTTTCTTT

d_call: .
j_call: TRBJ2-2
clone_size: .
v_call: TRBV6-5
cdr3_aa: CASDRDIGTGELFF
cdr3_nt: TGTGCCAGCGACCGGGACATAGGGACCGGGGAGCTGTTTTTT

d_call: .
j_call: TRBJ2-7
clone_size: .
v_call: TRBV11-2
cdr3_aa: CASSFVDSSYEQYF
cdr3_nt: TGTGCCAGCAGCTTCGTGGACAGCTCCTACGAGCAGTACTTC

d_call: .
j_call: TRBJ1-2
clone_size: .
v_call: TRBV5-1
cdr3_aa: CASSLASGLNYGYTF
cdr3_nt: TGCGCCAGCAGCTTGGCATCAGGGCTTAACTATGGCTACACCTTC

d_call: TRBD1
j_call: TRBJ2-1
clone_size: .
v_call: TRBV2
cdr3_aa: CASRNPGQGSNEQFF
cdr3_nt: TGTGCCAGCAGGAACCCGGGACAGGGGAGCAATGAGCAGTTCTTC

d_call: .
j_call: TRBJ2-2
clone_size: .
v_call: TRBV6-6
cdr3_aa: CASRPGKVAGELFF
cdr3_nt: TGTGCCAGCCGACCCGGGAAGGTAGCCGGGGAGCTGTTTTTT

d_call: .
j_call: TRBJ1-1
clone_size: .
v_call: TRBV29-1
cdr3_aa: CSVVFTMNTEAFF
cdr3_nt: TGCAGCGTTGTCTTCACTATGAACACTGAAGCTTTCTTT

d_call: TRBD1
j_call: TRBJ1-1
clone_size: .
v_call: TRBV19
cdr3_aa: CASSIPAAGTGVSNTEAFF
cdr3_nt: TGTGCCAGTAGTATTCCAGCAGCCGGGACAGGGGTCTCGAACACTGAAGCTTTCTTT

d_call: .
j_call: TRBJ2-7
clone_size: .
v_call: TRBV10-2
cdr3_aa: CASSDSNEQYF
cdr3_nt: TGCGCCAGCAGTGATTCAAACGAGCAGTACTTC

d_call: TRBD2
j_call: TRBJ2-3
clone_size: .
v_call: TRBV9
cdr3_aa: CASSVFREGNTQYF
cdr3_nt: TGTGCCAGCAGCGTATTCCGGGAGGGGAATACGCAGTATTTT

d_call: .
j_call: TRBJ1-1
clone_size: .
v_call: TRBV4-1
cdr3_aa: CASSQVRTVMNTEAFF
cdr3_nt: TGCGCCAGCAGCCAAGTTAGGACAGTGATGAACACTGAAGCTTTCTTT

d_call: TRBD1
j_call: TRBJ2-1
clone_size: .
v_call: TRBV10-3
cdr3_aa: CAISESTRQGNEQFF
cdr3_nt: TGTGCCATCAGTGAGTCCACCCGACAGGGTAATGAGCAGTTCTTC

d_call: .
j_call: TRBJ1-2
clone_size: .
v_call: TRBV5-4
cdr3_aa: CASSRQTGYTF
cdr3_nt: TGTGCCAGCAGCCGACAAACTGGCTACACCTTC

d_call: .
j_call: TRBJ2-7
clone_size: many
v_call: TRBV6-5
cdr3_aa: CASSYGGTYEQYF
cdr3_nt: TGTGCCAGCAGTTACGGAGGGACCTACGAGCAGTACTTC

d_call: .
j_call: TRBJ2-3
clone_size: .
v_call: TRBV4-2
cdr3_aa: CASSQVGPSLTDTQYF
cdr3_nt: TGTGCCAGCAGCCAAGTTGGGCCCTCACTCACAGATACGCAGTATTTT

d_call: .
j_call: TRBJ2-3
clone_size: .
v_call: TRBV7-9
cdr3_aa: CASSSRLTDTQYF
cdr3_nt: TGTGCCAGCAGCTCCCGACTGACAGATACGCAGTATTTT